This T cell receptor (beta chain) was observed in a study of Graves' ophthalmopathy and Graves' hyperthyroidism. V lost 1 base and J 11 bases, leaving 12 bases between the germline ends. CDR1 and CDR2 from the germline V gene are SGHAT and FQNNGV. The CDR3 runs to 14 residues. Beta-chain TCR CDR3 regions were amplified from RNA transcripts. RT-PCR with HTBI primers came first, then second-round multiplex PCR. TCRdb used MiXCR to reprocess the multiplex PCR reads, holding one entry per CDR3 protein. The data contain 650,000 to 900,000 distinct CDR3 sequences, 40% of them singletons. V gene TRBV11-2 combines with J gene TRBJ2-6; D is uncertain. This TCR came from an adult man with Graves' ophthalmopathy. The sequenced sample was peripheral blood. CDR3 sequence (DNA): TGTGCCAGCAGCTTAGCGGGCGGTTCCTACGTCCTGACTTTC. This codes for CASSLAGGSYVLTF.